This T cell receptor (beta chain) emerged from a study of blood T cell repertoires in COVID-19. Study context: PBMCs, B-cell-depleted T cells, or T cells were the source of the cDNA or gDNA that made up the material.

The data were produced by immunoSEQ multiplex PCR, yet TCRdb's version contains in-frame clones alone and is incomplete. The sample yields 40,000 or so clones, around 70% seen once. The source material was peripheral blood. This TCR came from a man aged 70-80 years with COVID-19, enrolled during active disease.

CDR3 bases: TGTGCCAGCAGCTCCGGGACAGGGGCCAATGAGCAGTTCTTC. This translates into CASSSGTGANEQFF. The chain couples TRBV7-3 to TRBJ2-1; TRBD1 agrees at 10 bases. This CDR3 has 14 residues. Germline CDR1 is SGHTA and CDR2 is FQGTGA. The trim removed 4 bases at V and 6 bases at J, leaving 3 bases unmatched. Variable domain in full (rest from reference TRBV7-3 and TRBJ2-1): GAGVSQTPSNKVTEKGKYVELRCDPISGHTALYWYRQSLGQGPEFLIYFQGTGAADDSGLPNDRFFAVRPEGSVSTLKIQRTERGDSAVYLCASSSGTGANEQFFGPGTRLTVL.